Presented here are 2 T cell receptor beta chains from one specimen sequenced in a study of T cells in Graves' hyperthyroidism and ophthalmopathy. Amplification targeted TCR beta CDR3 regions from RNA transcripts. Initially, a first-round RT-PCR of the TCR CDR3 employed the HTBI primer set. One entry per CDR3 protein results from TCRdb running MiXCR on the multiplex PCR reads. The top ten hold 15% to 17% of the sample, which has fewer than 350,000 distinct CDR3 sequences, 18% seen once. The sample taken for sequencing was blood. Receptor source: a woman in her forties with Graves' ophthalmopathy.

This clonotype has at least ten counts. The V and J genes are TRBV27 and TRBJ2-7; D is undetermined. The length of the CDR3 is 11 residues. The ends were cut back, 8 bases at V and 4 bases at J, with 9 bases in the middle. CDR1 is MNHEY, CDR2 SMNVEV, per germline (reference sequence). The CDR3, as DNA: TGTGCCAGCGGCTGGAATTACGAGCAGTACTTC. Amino acid sequence: CASGWNYEQYF.

The rearrangement links TRBV3-1 to TRBJ2-7; TRBD1 aligns across 10 bases. The CDR3 has 14 amino acids. Unmatched junction bases numbered 6, after V lost 5 bases and J lost 5 bases. CDR1 is LGHDT, CDR2 YNNKEL, per germline (reference sequence). The CDR3 loop reads CASSFRDRGHEQYF. As DNA, the CDR3 is TGTGCCAGCAGCTTCCGGGACAGGGGCCACGAGCAGTACTTC.